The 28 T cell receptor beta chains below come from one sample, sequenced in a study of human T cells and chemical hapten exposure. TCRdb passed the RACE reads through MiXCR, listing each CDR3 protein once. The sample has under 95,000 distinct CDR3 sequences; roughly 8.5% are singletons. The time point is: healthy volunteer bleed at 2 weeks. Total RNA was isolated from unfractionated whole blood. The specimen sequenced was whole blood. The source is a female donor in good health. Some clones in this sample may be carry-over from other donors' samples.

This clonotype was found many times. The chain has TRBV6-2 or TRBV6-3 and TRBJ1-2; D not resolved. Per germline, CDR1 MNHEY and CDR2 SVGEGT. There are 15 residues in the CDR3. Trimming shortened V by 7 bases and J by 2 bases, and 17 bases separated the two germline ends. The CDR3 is CASNPLQTPNYGYTF. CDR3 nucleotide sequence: TGTGCCAGCAACCCTCTACAGACGCCAAACTATGGCTACACCTTC.

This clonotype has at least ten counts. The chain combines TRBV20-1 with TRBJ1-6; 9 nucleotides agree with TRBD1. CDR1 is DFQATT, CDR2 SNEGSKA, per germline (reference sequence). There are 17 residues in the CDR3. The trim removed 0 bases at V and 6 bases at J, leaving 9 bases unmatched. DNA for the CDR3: TGCAGTGCTAGAGATCAAGGTGGGGGACAGGGTAATTCACCCCTCCACTTT. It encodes CSARDQGGGQGNSPLHF.

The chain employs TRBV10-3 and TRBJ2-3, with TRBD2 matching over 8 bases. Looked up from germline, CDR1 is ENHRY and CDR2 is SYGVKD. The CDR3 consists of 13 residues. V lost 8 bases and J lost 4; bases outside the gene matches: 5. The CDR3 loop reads CAIAAGGPDTQYF. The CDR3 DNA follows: TGTGCCATCGCGGCGGGAGGCCCAGATACGCAGTATTTT.

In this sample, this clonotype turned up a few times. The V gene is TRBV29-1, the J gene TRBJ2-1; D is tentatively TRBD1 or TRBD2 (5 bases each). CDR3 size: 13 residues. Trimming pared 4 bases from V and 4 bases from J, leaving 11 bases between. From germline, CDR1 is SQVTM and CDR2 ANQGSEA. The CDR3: CSVGERGYNEQFF. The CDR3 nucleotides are TGCAGCGTTGGGGAGAGGGGATACAATGAGCAGTTCTTC.

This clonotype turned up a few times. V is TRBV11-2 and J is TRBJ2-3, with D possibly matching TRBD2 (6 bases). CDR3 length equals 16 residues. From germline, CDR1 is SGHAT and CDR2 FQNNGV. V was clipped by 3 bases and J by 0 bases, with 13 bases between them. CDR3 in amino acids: CASSFPAGSSTDTQYF. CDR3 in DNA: TGTGCCAGCAGCTTCCCAGCGGGCTCTAGCACAGATACGCAGTATTTT.

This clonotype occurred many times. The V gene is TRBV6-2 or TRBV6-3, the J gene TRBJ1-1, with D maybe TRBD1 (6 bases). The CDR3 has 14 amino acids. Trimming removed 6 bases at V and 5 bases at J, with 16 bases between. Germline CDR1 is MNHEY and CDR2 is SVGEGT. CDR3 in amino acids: CASSPKGGWTEAFF. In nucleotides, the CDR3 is TGTGCCAGCAGCCCTAAGGGGGGCTGGACTGAAGCTTTCTTT.

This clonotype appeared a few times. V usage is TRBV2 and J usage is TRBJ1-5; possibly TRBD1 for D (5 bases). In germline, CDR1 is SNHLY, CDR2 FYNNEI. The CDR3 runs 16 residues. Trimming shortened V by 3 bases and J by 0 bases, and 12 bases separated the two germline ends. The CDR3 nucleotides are TGTGCCAGCAGTGAGCAGGGATCCTATAGCAATCAGCCCCAGCATTTT. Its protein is CASSEQGSYSNQPQHF.

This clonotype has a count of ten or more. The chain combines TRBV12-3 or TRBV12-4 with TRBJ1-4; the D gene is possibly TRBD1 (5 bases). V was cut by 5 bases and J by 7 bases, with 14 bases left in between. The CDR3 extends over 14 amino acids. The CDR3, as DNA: TGTGCCAGCAGTCCCAGGGCACTCCCTGAAAAACTGTTTTTT. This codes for CASSPRALPEKLFF.

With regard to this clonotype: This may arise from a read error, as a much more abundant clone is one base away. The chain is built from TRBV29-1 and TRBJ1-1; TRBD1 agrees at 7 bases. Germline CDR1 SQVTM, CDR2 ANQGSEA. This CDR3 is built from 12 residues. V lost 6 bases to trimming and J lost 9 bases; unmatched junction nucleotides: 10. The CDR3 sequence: CSVGDTGVKAFF. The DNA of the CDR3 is TGCAGCGTCGGGGATACAGGGGTAAAAGCTTTCTTT.

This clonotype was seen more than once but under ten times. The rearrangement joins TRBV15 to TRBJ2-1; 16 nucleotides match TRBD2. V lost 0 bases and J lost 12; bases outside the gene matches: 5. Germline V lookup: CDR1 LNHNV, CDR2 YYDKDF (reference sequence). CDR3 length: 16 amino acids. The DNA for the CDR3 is TGTGCCACCAGCAGAGATGGGACTAGCGGGAGGGCCGGGCAGTTCTTC. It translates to CATSRDGTSGRAGQFF.

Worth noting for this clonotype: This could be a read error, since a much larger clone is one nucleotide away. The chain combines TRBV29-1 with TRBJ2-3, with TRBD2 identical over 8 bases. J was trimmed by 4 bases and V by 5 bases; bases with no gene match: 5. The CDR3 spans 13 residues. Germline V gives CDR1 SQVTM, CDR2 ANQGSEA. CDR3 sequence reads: CSVWREAPDTQYF. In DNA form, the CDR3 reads TGCAGCGTTTGGCGGGAGGCCCCAGATACGCAGTATTTT.

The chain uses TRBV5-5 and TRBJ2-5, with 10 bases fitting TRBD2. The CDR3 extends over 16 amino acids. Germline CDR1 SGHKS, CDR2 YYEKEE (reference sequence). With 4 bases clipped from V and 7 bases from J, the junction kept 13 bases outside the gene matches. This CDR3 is CASSPLAGTSEWTQYF. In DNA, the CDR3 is TGTGCCAGCAGCCCGCTGGCCGGGACTAGCGAGTGGACCCAGTACTTC.

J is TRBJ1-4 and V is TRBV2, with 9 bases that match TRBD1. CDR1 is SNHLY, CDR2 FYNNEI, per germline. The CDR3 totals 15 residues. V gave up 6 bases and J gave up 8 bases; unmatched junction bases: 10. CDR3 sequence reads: CASRDDRGGDEKLFF. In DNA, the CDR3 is TGTGCCAGCAGGGATGACAGGGGGGGTGACGAAAAACTGTTTTTT.

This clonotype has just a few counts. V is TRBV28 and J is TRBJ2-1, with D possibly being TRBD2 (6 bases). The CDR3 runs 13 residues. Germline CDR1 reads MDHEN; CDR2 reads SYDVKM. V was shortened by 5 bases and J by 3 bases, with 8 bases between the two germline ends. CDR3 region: CASSPDYYNEQFF. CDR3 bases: TGTGCCAGCAGTCCGGACTACTACAATGAGCAGTTCTTC.

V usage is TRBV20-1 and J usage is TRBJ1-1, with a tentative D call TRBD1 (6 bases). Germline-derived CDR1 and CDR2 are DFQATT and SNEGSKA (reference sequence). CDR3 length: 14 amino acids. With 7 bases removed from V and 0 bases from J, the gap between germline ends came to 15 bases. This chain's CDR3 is CSVGRQALNTEAFF. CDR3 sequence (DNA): TGCAGTGTTGGCCGACAGGCTTTGAACACTGAAGCTTTCTTT.

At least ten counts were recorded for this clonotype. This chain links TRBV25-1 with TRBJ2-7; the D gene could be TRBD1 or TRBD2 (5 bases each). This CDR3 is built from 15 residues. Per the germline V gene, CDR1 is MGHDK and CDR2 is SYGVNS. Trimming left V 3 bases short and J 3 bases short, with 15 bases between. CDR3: CASSDSGPTLYEQYF. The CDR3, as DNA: TGTGCCAGCAGTGATTCGGGGCCAACACTCTACGAGCAGTACTTC.

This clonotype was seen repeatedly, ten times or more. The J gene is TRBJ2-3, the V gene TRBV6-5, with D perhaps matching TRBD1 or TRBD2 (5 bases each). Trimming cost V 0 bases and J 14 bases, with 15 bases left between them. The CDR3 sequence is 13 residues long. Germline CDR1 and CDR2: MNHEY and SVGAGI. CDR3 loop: CASSYSRGAPPYF. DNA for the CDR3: TGTGCCAGCAGTTACTCGAGAGGGGCCCCTCCGTATTTT.

The CDR3 here is CASNGNPSNQPQHF. The CDR3 DNA follows: TGTGCCAGTAACGGTAATCCAAGCAATCAGCCCCAGCATTTT. The chain recombines TRBV19 with TRBJ1-5; D is undetermined. The CDR3 has 14 amino acids. Trimming stripped 7 bases from V and 1 base from J, with 11 bases between. Germline V gene lookup returns CDR1 LNHDA and CDR2 SQIVND (reference sequence).

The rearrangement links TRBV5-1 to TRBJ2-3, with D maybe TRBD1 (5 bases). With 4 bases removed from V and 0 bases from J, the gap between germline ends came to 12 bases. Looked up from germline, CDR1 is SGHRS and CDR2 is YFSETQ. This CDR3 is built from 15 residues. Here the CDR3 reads CASSNEGDSTDTQYF. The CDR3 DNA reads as TGCGCCAGCAGCAATGAAGGGGATAGCACAGATACGCAGTATTTT.

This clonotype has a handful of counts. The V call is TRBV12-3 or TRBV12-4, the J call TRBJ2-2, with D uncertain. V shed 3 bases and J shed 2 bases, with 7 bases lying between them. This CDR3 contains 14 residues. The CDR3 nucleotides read TGTGCCAGCAGTTTTATCCCCAACACCGGGGAGCTGTTTTTT. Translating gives CASSFIPNTGELFF.

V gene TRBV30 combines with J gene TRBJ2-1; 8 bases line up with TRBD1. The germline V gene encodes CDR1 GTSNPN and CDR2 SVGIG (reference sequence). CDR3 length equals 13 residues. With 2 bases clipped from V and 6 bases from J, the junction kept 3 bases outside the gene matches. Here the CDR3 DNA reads TGTGCCTGGAGTCTGACAGGGGCCAATGAGCAGTTCTTC. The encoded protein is CAWSLTGANEQFF.

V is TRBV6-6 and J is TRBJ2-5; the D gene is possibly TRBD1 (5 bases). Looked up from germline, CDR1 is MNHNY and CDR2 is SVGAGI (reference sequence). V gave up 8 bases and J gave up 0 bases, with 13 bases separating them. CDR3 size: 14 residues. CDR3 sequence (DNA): TGTGCCAGCGGATCGACAGAGTACCAAGAGACCCAGTACTTC. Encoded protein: CASGSTEYQETQYF.

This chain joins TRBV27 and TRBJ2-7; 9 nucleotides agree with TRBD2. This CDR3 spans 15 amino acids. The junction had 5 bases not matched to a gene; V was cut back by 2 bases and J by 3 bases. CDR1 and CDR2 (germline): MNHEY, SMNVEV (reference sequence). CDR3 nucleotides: TGTGCCAGCAGTTTAGGGACTAGCCCCATCTACGAGCAGTACTTC. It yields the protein CASSLGTSPIYEQYF.

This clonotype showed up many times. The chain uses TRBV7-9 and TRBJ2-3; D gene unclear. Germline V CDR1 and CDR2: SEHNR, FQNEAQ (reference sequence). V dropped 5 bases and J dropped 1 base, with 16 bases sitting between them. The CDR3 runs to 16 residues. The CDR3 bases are TGTGCCAGCAGCACCGCCTTTTCGGCGGGCACAGATACGCAGTATTTT. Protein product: CASSTAFSAGTDTQYF.

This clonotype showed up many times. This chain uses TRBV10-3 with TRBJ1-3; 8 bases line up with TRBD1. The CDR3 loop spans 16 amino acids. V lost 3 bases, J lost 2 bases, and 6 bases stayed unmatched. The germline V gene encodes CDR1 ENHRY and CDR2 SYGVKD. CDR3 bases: TGTGCCATCAGTGAACCGGGACAGGACGCTGGAAACACCATATATTTT. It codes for CAISEPGQDAGNTIYF.

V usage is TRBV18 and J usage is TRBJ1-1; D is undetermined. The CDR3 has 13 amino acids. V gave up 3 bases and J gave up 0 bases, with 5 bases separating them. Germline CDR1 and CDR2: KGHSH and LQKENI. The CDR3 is CASSPNLNTEAFF. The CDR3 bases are TGTGCCAGCTCACCCAACTTGAACACTGAAGCTTTCTTT.

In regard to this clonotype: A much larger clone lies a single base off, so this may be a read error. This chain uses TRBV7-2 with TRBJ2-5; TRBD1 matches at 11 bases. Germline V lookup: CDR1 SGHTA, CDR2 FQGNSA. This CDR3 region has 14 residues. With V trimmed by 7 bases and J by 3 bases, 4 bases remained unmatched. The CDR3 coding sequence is TGTGCCAGCAACAGGGACAGGGGGGAAGAGACCCAGTACTTC. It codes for CASNRDRGEETQYF.

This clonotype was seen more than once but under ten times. The chain's CDR3 is CASSRGRGWAEQYF. The CDR3 DNA is TGTGCCAGCAGTCGGGGCAGGGGCTGGGCGGAGCAGTACTTC. The genes are TRBV27 and TRBJ2-7, with D possibly matching TRBD1 (6 bases). V gave up 5 bases and J gave up 7 bases, with 18 bases separating them. Germline lookup yields CDR1 MNHEY and CDR2 SMNVEV (reference sequence). CDR3 length: 14 residues.